This TCR beta chain derives from a study of cytomegalovirus exposure and HLA in healthy donors. Trimming took 4 bases from V and 0 from J, leaving 11 bases between them. CDR3 length equals 15 residues. Germline assignment: CDR1 SGHDT and CDR2 YYEEEE. The PCR was carried out with 60 Vbeta primers and 13 Jbeta primers. The table came from immunoSEQ multiplex PCR; TCRdb's copy has only in-frame clones and leaves some out. Of about 130,000 clones in the sample, roughly three quarters were seen once. Regarding this clone: The antigen is not known.

Study results and limitations: CMV serostatus alone was available as immune exposure information. Reported results showed that the classifier diagnosed cytomegalovirus status with high specificity and sensitivity.

Sequencing input: PBMCs. The sequence came from a male donor in good health and CMV-seronegative. The chain uses TRBV5-6 and TRBJ1-3; no firm D call. CDR3 sequence: CASSLMGASGNTIYF. The CDR3 nucleotides read TGTGCCAGCAGCCTCATGGGAGCCTCTGGAAACACCATATATTTT.